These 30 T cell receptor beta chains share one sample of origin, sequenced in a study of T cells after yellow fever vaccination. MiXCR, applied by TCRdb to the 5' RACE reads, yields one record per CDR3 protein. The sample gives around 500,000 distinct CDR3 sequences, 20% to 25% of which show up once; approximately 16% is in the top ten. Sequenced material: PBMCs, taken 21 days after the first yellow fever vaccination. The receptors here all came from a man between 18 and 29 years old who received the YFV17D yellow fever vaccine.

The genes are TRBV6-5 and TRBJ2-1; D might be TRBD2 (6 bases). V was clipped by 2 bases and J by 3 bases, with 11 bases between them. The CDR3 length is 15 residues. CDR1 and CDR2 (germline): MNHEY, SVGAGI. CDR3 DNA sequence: TGTGCCAGCAGTTACGGCGGGGTCAGCTACAATGAGCAGTTCTTC. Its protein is CASSYGGVSYNEQFF.

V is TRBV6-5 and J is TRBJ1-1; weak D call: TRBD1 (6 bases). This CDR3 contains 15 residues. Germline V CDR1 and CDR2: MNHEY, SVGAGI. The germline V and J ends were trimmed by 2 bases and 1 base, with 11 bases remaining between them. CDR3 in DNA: TGTGCCAGCAGTTACACGGACAGACCGAACACTGAAGCTTTCTTT. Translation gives CASSYTDRPNTEAFF.

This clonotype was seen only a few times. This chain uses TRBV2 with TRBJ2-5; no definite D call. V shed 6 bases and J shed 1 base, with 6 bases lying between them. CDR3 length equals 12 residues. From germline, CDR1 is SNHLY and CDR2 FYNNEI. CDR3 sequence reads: CASRQFQETQYF. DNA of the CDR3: TGTGCCAGCAGACAATTCCAAGAGACCCAGTACTTC.

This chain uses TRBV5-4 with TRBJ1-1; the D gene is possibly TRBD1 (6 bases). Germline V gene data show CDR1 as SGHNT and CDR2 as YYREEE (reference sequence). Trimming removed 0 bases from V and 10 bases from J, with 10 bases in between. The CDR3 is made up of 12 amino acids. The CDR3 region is CASSLAGRGAFF. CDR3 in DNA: TGTGCCAGCAGCTTGGCGGGCAGGGGAGCTTTCTTT. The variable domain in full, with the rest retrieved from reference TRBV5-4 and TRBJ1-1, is ETGVTQSPTHLIKTRGQQVTLRCSSQSGHNTVSWYQQALGQGPQFIFQYYREEENGRGNFPPRFSGLQFPNYSSELNVNALELDDSALYLCASSLAGRGAFFGQGTRLTVV.

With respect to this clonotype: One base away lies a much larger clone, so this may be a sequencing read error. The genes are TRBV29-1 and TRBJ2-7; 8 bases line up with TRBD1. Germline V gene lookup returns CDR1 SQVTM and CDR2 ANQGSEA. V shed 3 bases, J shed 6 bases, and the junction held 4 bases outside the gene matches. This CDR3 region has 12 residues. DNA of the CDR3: TGCAGCGTTGAGGACAGGGAAGGCGAGCAGTACGTC. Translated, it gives CSVEDREGEQYV.

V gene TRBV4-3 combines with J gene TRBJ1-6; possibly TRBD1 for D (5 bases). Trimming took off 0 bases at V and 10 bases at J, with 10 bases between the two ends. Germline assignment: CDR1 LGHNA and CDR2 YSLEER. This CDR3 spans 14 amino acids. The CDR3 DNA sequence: TGCGCCAGCAGCCAAGATACCAGGGAATCACCCCTCCACTTT. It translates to CASSQDTRESPLHF.

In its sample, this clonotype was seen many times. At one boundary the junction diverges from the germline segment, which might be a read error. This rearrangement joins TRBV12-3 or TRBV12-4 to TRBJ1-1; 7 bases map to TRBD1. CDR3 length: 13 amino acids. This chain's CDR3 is CASSFQGGTEAFF. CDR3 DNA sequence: TGCGCCAGCAGCTTTCAGGGGGGCACTGAAGCTTTCTTT.

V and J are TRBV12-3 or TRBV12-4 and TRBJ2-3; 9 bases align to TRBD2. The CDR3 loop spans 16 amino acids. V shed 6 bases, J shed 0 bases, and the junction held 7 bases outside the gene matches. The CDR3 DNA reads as TGTGCCAGCAGCCCCGGACTAGCGTCTAGCACAGATACGCAGTATTTT. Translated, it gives CASSPGLASSTDTQYF.

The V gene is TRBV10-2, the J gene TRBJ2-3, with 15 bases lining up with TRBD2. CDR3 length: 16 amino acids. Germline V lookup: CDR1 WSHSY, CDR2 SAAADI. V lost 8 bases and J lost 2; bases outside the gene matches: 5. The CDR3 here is CASQGTSGGYTDTQYF. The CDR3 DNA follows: TGCGCCAGCCAGGGGACTAGCGGGGGGTACACAGATACGCAGTATTTT.

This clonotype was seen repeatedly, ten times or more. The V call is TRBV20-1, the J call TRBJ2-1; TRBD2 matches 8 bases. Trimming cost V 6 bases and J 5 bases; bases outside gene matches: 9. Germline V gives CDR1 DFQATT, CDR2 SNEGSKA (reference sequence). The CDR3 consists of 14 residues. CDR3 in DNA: TGCAGTGCGAGTGTGACTAGCGACGACAATGAGCAGTTCTTC. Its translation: CSASVTSDDNEQFF.

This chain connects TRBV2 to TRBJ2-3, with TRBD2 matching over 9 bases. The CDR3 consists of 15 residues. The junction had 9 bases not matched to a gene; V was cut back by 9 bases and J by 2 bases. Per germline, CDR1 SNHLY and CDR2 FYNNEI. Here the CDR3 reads CARMLGLANTDTQYF. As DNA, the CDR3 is TGTGCCAGAATGCTCGGACTAGCGAACACAGATACGCAGTATTTT.

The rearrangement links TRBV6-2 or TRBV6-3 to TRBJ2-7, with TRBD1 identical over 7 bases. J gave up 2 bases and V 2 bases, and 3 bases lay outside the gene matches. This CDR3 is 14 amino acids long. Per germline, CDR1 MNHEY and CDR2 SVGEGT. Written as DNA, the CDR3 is TGTGCCAGCAGTTACAGGACAGGAGCCTACGAGCAGTACTTC. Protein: CASSYRTGAYEQYF.

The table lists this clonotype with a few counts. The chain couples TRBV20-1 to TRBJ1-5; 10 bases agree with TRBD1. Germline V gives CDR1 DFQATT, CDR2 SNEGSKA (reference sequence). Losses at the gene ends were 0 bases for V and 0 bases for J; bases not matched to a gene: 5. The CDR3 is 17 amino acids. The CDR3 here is CSARDPGTGASNQPQHF. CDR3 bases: TGCAGTGCTAGAGATCCTGGGACAGGGGCTAGCAATCAGCCCCAGCATTTT.

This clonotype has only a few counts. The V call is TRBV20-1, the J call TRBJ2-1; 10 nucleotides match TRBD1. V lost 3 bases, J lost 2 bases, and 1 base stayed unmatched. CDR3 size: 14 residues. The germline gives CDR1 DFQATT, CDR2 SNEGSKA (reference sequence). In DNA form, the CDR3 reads TGCAGTGCTAGTGGGACAGGGGCCTACAATGAGCAGTTCTTC. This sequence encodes CSASGTGAYNEQFF.

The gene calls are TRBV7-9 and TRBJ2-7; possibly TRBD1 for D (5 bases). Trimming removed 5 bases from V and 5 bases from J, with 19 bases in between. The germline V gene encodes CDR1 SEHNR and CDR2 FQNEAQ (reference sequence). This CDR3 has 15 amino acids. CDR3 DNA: TGTGCCAGCAGCGTCGGAACAGGCGGTGGGGACGAGCAGTACTTC. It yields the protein CASSVGTGGGDEQYF.

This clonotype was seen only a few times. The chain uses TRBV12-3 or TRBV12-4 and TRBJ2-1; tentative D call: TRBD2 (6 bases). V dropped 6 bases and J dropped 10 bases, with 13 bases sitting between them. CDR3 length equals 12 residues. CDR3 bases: TGTGCCAGCAGGTCGTGGGGAGGAGAGCAGTTCTTC. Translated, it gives CASRSWGGEQFF.

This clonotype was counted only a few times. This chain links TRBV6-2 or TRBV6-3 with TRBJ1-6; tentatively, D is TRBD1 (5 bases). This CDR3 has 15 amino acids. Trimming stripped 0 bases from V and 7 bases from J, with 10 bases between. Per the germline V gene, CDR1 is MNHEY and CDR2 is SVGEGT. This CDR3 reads CASSYSGVSNSPLHF. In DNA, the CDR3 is TGTGCCAGCAGTTACTCGGGGGTCTCGAATTCACCCCTCCACTTT.

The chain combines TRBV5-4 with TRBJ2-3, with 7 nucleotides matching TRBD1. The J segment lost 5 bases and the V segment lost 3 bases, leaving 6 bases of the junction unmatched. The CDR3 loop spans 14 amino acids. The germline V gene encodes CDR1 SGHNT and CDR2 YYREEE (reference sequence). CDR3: CASSSRQGIDTQYF. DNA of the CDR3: TGTGCCAGCAGCTCCCGACAGGGTATAGATACGCAGTATTTT.

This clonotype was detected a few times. The CDR3 DNA follows: TGTGCCAGCAGCGCCAGGACAGGGGGTATTTACAATGAGCAGTTCTTC. This codes for CASSARTGGIYNEQFF. The V call is TRBV9, the J call TRBJ2-1; 10 positions agree with TRBD1. Germline V gives CDR1 SGDLS, CDR2 YYNGEE. There are 16 residues in the CDR3. Trimming at V came to 3 bases and at J to 4 bases, leaving 7 bases not matched to a gene.

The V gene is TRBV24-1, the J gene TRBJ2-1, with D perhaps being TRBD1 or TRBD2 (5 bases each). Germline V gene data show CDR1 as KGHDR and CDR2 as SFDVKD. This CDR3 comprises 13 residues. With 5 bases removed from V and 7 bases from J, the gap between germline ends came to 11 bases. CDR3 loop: CATSVGPSNEQFF. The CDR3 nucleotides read TGTGCCACCAGTGTGGGACCTTCAAATGAGCAGTTCTTC.

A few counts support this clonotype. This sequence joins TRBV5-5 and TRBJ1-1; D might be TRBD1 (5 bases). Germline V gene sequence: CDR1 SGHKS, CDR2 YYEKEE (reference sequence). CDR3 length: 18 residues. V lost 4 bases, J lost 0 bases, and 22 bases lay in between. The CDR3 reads CASSLRGPPAIMNTEAFF. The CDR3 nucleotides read TGTGCCAGCAGCCTGAGGGGCCCGCCAGCAATTATGAACACTGAAGCTTTCTTT.

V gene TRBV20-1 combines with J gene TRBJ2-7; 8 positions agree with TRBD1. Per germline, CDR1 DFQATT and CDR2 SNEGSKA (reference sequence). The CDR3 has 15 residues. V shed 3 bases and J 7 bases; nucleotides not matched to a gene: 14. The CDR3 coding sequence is TGCAGTGCTAGTTCGGGACAGGTTTCCCTGGGGGAGCAGTACTTC. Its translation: CSASSGQVSLGEQYF.

CDR3 sequence: CASSPQPTSGQETQYF. The CDR3 coding sequence is TGCGCCAGCAGCCCGCAGCCTACTAGCGGACAAGAGACCCAGTACTTC. The chain has TRBV5-1 and TRBJ2-5, with 8 bases identical to TRBD2. Germline CDR1 reads SGHRS; CDR2 reads YFSETQ. The J segment lost 2 bases and the V segment lost 4 bases, leaving 10 bases of the junction unmatched. The CDR3 runs 16 residues.

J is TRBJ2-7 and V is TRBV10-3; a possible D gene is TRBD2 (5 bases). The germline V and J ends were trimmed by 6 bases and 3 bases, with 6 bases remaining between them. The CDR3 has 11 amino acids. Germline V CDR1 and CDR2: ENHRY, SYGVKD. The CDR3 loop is CAIRDFYEQYF. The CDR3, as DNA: TGTGCCATCAGGGACTTCTACGAGCAGTACTTC.

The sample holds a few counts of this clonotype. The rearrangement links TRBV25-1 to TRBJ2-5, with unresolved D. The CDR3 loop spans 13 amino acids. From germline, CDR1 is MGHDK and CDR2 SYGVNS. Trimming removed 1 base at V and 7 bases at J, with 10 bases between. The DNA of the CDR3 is TGTGCCAGCAGTGAATTGGAGAGCACGACCCAGTACTTC. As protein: CASSELESTTQYF.

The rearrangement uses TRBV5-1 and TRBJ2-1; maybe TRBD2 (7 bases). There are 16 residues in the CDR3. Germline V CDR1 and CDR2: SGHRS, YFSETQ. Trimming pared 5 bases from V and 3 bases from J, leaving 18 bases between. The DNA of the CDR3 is TGCGCCAGCAGACCCACGGGGGGCCCTATCTACAATGAGCAGTTCTTC. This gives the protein CASRPTGGPIYNEQFF.

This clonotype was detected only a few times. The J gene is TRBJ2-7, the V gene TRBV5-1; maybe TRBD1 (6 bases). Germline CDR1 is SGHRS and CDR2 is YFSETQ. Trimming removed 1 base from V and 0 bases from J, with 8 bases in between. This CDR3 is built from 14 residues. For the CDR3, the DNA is TGCGCCAGCAGCTTGCTACAGGGCTCCTACGAGCAGTACTTC. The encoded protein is CASSLLQGSYEQYF.

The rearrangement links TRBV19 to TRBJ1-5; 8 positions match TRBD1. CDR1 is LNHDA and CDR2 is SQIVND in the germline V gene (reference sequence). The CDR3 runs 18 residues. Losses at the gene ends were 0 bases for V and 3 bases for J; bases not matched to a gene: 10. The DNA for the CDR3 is TGTGCCAGTAGTATAGATCGAGGACAGGGACGTACCAATCAGCCCCAGCATTTT. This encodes CASSIDRGQGRTNQPQHF.

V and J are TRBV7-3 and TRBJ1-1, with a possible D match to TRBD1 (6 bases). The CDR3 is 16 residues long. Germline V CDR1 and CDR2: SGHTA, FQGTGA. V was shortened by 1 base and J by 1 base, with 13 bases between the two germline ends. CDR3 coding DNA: TGTGCCAGCAGCTTAAGTCCCGGGGGCCGGAACACTGAAGCTTTCTTT. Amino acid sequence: CASSLSPGGRNTEAFF.

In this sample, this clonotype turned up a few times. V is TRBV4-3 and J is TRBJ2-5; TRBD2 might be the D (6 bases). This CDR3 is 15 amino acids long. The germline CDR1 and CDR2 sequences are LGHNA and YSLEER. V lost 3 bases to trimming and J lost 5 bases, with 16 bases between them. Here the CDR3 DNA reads TGCGCCAGCAGCCAGCGGGACTCTAGTCGGGAGACCCAGTACTTC. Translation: CASSQRDSSRETQYF.